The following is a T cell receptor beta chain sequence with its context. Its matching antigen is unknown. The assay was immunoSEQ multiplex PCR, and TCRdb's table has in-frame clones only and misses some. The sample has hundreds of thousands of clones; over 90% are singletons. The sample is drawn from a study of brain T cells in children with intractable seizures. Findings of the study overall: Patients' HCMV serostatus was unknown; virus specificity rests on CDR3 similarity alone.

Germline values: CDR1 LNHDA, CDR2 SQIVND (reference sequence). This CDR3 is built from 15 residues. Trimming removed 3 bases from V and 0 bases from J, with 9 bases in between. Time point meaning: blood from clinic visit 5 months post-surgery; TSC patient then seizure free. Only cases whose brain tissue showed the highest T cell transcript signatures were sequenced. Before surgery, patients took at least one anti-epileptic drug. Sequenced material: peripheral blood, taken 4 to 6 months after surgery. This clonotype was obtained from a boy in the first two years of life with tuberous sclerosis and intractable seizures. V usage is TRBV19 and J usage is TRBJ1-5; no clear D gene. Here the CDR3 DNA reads TGTGCCAGTAGTATCACCGGAGTTAGCAATCAGCCCCAGCATTTT. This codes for CASSITGVSNQPQHF.